This T cell receptor beta chain comes out of a study of blood T cell repertoires in COVID-19. Sequencing used immunoSEQ multiplex PCR; TCRdb keeps in-frame clones, though not all of them. The table shows hundreds of thousands of clones, with more than 70% occurring only once. Trimming took 0 bases from V and 6 from J, leaving 6 bases between them. Per the germline V gene, CDR1 is SGHAT and CDR2 is FQNNGV. CDR3 length: 13 residues. The chain couples TRBV11-2 to TRBJ2-1; no clear D gene. Sequenced input: PBMCs or T cells enriched from blood (not recorded which). This clonotype was obtained from a woman aged 55 to 70 in a cohort exposed to, infected with or recovered from COVID-19 (not recorded which). The CDR3 nucleotides read TGTGCCAGCAGCTTAGATTTGCGCAATGAGCAGTTCTTC. Protein sequence: CASSLDLRNEQFF.